This entry concerns a single TCR beta chain. This specimen comes from a study of OX40 agonist ivuxolimab in advanced cancers. The overall study: Therapy given before enrollment (anti-PD-1, anti-PD-L1 or anti-CTLA-4) was allowed, and 40% to 45% had some.

The protocol was immunoSEQ multiplex PCR, while the TCRdb copy is restricted to in-frame clones and leaves out a portion. The table includes around 33,000 clones, 84% detected once. CDR1 and CDR2 (germline): MNHEY, SMNVEV (reference sequence). The CDR3 has 13 amino acids. The trim removed 5 bases at V and 7 bases at J, leaving 8 bases unmatched. The material sequenced was CD4+ or CD8+ T cells sorted from blood, taken in a trial of the OX40 agonist ivuxolimab. The origin of this receptor is an adult with an advanced solid tumor such as melanoma, head and neck, liver or kidney cancer. The J gene is TRBJ2-7, the V gene TRBV27, with 7 positions matching TRBD2. The CDR3 sequence: CASSPGTTREQYF. DNA of the CDR3: TGTGCCAGCAGTCCCGGGACTACGAGGGAGCAGTACTTC.